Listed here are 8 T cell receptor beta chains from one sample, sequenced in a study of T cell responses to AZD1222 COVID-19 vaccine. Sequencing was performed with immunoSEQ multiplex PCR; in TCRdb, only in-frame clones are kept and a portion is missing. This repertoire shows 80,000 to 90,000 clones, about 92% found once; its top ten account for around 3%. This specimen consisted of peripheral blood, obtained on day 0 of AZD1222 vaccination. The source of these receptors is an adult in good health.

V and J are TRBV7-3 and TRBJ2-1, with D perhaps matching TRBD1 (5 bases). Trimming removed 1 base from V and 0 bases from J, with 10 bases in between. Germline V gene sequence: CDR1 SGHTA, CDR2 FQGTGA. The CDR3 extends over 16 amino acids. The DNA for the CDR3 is TGTGCCAGCAGCTTAAAAGGACATAGCTCCTACAATGAGCAGTTCTTC. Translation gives CASSLKGHSSYNEQFF.

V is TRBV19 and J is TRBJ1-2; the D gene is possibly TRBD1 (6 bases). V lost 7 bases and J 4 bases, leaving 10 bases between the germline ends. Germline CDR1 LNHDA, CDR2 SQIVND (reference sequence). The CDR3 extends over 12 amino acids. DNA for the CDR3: TGTGCCAGTACAGGGGTAGGCTATGGCTACACCTTC. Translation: CASTGVGYGYTF.

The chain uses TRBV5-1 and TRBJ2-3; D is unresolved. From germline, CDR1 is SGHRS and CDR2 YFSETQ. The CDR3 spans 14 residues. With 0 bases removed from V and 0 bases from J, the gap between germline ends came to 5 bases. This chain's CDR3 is CASSLGGSTDTQYF. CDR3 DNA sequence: TGCGCCAGCAGCTTGGGTGGGAGCACAGATACGCAGTATTTT.

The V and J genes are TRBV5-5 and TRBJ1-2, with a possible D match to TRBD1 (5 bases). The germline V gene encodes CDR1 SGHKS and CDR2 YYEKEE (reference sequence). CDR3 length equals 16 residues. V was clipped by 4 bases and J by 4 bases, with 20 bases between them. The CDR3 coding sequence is TGTGCCAGCAGCGCCACTTCGTGGCAGGGACCCTATGGCTACACCTTC. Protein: CASSATSWQGPYGYTF.

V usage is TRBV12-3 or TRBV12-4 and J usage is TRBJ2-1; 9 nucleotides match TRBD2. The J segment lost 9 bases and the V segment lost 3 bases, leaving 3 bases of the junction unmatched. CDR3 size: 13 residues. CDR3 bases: TGTGCCAGCAGTTTGGCTAGCGGGGCTGAGCAGTTCTTC. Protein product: CASSLASGAEQFF.

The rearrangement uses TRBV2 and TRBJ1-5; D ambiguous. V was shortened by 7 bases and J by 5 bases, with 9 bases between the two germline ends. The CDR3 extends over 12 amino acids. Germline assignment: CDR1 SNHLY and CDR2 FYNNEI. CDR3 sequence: CASKNEYQPQHF. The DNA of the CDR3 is TGTGCCAGCAAAAACGAGTATCAGCCCCAGCATTTT. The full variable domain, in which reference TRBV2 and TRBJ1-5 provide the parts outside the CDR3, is EPEVTQTPSHQVTQMGQEVILRCVPISNHLYFYWYRQILGQKVEFLVSFYNNEISEKSEIFDDQFSVERPDGSNFTLKIRSTKLEDSAMYFCASKNEYQPQHFGDGTRLSIL.

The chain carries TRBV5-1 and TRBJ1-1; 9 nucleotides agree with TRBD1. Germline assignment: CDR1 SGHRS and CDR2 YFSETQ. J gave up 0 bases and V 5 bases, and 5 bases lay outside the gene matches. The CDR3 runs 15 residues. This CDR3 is CASSSRQGVNTEAFF. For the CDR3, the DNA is TGCGCCAGCAGTTCGAGACAGGGGGTGAACACTGAAGCTTTCTTT.

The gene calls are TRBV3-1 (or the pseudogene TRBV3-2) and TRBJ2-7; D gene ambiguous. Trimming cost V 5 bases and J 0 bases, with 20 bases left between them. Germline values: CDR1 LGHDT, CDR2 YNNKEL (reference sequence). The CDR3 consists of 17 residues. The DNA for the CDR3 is TGTGCCAGCAGCTATCGGAACATGGCCGCACCCTCCTACGAGCAGTACTTC. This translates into CASSYRNMAAPSYEQYF.